A selection of T cell receptor beta chains follows, all from one sample in a study of beta chain features in type 1 diabetes. Repertoires were generated with immunoSEQ multiplex PCR, while TCRdb's copy carries only in-frame clones and drops some. The data show a few hundred thousand clones, with 25% to 35% seen just once and 3.5% to 4.5% held by the top ten. Sequencing was carried out using central memory CD4+ T cells from blood. All receptors derive from a man between 25 and 39 years old in good health. Each CDR3 is given with its conserved first and last residue. D genes are given only for firm matches. Where a row states a size, it is once, few, many or the class of an expanded clone; other rows omit it.

cdr3_nt: TGTGCCAGCAGTTTTGGACAGAACAGACAAGAGACCCAGTACTTC
cdr3_aa: CASSFGQNRQETQYF
j_call: TRBJ2-5
d_call: NA
v_call: TRBV28
clone_size: NA

cdr3_nt: TGCGCCAGCAGCTTTTCAGGGGAAGAGACCCAGTACTTC
cdr3_aa: CASSFSGEETQYF
j_call: TRBJ2-5
d_call: NA
v_call: TRBV5-1
clone_size: few

cdr3_nt: TGCGCCAGCAGCCAAGTGGGGCTAGAATTAGGATTGTACGAGCAGTACTTC
cdr3_aa: CASSQVGLELGLYEQYF
j_call: TRBJ2-7
d_call: NA
v_call: TRBV4-1
clone_size: once

cdr3_nt: TGTGCCAGCAGCCAAGATCTGGGATCCTCGGACACCGGGGAGCTGTTTTTT
cdr3_aa: CASSQDLGSSDTGELFF
j_call: TRBJ2-2
d_call: NA
v_call: TRBV4-2
clone_size: once

cdr3_nt: TGTGCCAGCAGCTTTGGGGATACCTCCGCGGAGACCCAGTACTTC
cdr3_aa: CASSFGDTSAETQYF
j_call: TRBJ2-5
d_call: NA
v_call: TRBV7-2
clone_size: many

cdr3_nt: TGTGCCTGGAGTGTACGTCCTGGAGAGACCCAGTACTTC
cdr3_aa: CAWSVRPGETQYF
j_call: TRBJ2-5
d_call: NA
v_call: TRBV30
clone_size: many

cdr3_nt: TGTGCCAGCAGTGCGGGACTAGGTTCCTACAATGAGCAGTTCTTC
cdr3_aa: CASSAGLGSYNEQFF
j_call: TRBJ2-1
d_call: TRBD2
v_call: TRBV7-9
clone_size: many

cdr3_nt: TGTGCCTGGAGTCAGGGGGAGGCGACGCAGTATTTT
cdr3_aa: CAWSQGEATQYF
j_call: TRBJ2-3
d_call: NA
v_call: TRBV30
clone_size: few

cdr3_nt: TGTGCCAGCAGCCGAGTACTAGCGGGAGATAGTGAGCAGTTCTTC
cdr3_aa: CASSRVLAGDSEQFF
j_call: TRBJ2-1
d_call: TRBD2
v_call: TRBV11-2
clone_size: few

cdr3_nt: TGTGCCACCAGCAGAGATGGCTACGAGCAGTACTTC
cdr3_aa: CATSRDGYEQYF
j_call: TRBJ2-7
d_call: NA
v_call: TRBV15
clone_size: NA

cdr3_nt: TGTGCCAGCAGCTACGACGGAAGCTCCTACAATGAGCAGTTCTTC
cdr3_aa: CASSYDGSSYNEQFF
j_call: TRBJ2-1
d_call: NA
v_call: TRBV5-4
clone_size: few

cdr3_nt: TGTGCCAGCACTGGGACTAGCGGGGAGGGGGCCATTCAGTACTTC
cdr3_aa: CASTGTSGEGAIQYF
j_call: TRBJ2-4
d_call: TRBD2
v_call: TRBV6-6
clone_size: NA

cdr3_nt: TGTGCCAGCAGCTTAGGGACTAGCGACTACGAGCAGTACTTC
cdr3_aa: CASSLGTSDYEQYF
j_call: TRBJ2-7
d_call: TRBD2
v_call: TRBV7-2
clone_size: few

cdr3_nt: TGTGCCTGGGCTCCGGGACAGGGGCCCTACGAGCAGTACTTC
cdr3_aa: CAWAPGQGPYEQYF
j_call: TRBJ2-7
d_call: TRBD1
v_call: TRBV30
clone_size: NA

cdr3_nt: TGTGCCAGCAGCTTAGGACTAGCGGGGGGCCAAAACATTCAGTACTTC
cdr3_aa: CASSLGLAGGQNIQYF
j_call: TRBJ2-4
d_call: TRBD2
v_call: TRBV7-2
clone_size: NA

cdr3_nt: TGTGCCAGCAGCTTAAGGTCAGATACGCAGTATTTT
cdr3_aa: CASSLRSDTQYF
j_call: TRBJ2-3
d_call: NA
v_call: TRBV7-2
clone_size: NA

cdr3_nt: TGCGCCAGCAGCTCTGTTCGAGGCGTTAAGAATGAGCAGTTCTTC
cdr3_aa: CASSSVRGVKNEQFF
j_call: TRBJ2-1
d_call: NA
v_call: TRBV5-1
clone_size: NA

cdr3_nt: TGTGCCAGCAGGGACTCAGTAGCGGTGCAGTTCTTC
cdr3_aa: CASRDSVAVQFF
j_call: TRBJ2-1
d_call: NA
v_call: TRBV6-5
clone_size: NA

cdr3_nt: TGTGCCAGCAGGGATGGACAGGGGGCTTCACCCCTCCACTTT
cdr3_aa: CASRDGQGASPLHF
j_call: TRBJ1-6
d_call: TRBD1
v_call: TRBV2
clone_size: few

cdr3_nt: TGTGCCAGCAGATCTGAAGGCTACACCTTC
cdr3_aa: CASRSEGYTF
j_call: TRBJ1-2
d_call: NA
v_call: TRBV2
clone_size: NA

cdr3_nt: TGTGCCAGCAGTGTAACGTACACAGGGGGGGATACGCAGTATTTT
cdr3_aa: CASSVTYTGGDTQYF
j_call: TRBJ2-3
d_call: TRBD1
v_call: TRBV6-1
clone_size: NA

cdr3_nt: TGCGCCAGCAGCCAAGACGGGGCGCAGGGAGATACGCAGTATTTT
cdr3_aa: CASSQDGAQGDTQYF
j_call: TRBJ2-3
d_call: NA
v_call: TRBV4-1
clone_size: NA

cdr3_nt: TGTGCCAGCCGGAAAGGGGAAGAGACCCAGTACTTC
cdr3_aa: CASRKGEETQYF
j_call: TRBJ2-5
d_call: NA
v_call: TRBV6-5
clone_size: few

cdr3_nt: TGTGCCAGCAGTTACTCGGCGGGATCGAACACCGGGGAGCTGTTTTTT
cdr3_aa: CASSYSAGSNTGELFF
j_call: TRBJ2-2
d_call: NA
v_call: TRBV6-5
clone_size: few

cdr3_nt: TGCGCCAGCAGACGGGAAGATACGCAGTATTTT
cdr3_aa: CASRREDTQYF
j_call: TRBJ2-3
d_call: NA
v_call: TRBV5-1
clone_size: NA

cdr3_nt: TGTGCCAGCAGCTTACTAGCGGGAGCAGATACGCAGTATTTT
cdr3_aa: CASSLLAGADTQYF
j_call: TRBJ2-3
d_call: TRBD2
v_call: TRBV7-2
clone_size: NA

cdr3_nt: TGCAGCGTTGAGGCGCAGAAGAAGACTGAAGCTTTCTTT
cdr3_aa: CSVEAQKKTEAFF
j_call: TRBJ1-1
d_call: NA
v_call: TRBV29-1
clone_size: few

cdr3_nt: TGTGCCTGGAGTGCCCCCCACTCTGGGGCCAACGTCCTGACTTTC
cdr3_aa: CAWSAPHSGANVLTF
j_call: TRBJ2-6
d_call: NA
v_call: TRBV30
clone_size: many

cdr3_nt: TGCGCCAGCAGCCAAGATCGACTAAACATTCAGTACTTC
cdr3_aa: CASSQDRLNIQYF
j_call: TRBJ2-4
d_call: NA
v_call: TRBV4-1
clone_size: few

cdr3_nt: TGCGCCAGCAGCTTGGAATGGCGGACCTACGAGCAGTACTTC
cdr3_aa: CASSLEWRTYEQYF
j_call: TRBJ2-7
d_call: NA
v_call: TRBV5-1
clone_size: few

cdr3_nt: TGTGCCAGCAATCCGACGGGTAGCAATCAGCCCCAGCATTTT
cdr3_aa: CASNPTGSNQPQHF
j_call: TRBJ1-5
d_call: NA
v_call: TRBV6-1
clone_size: many

cdr3_nt: TGTGCCAGCAGCTTAGCCACGGCCCCAGGGGTGCCGTACGAGCAGTACTTC
cdr3_aa: CASSLATAPGVPYEQYF
j_call: TRBJ2-7
d_call: NA
v_call: TRBV7-2
clone_size: NA

cdr3_nt: TGCAGCGTTGCTCTCACAGGTGGCCATGACACTGAAGCTTTCTTT
cdr3_aa: CSVALTGGHDTEAFF
j_call: TRBJ1-1
d_call: NA
v_call: TRBV29-1
clone_size: NA

cdr3_nt: TGTGCCAGCATGGGGCCCACCGGCTATGGCTACACCTTC
cdr3_aa: CASMGPTGYGYTF
j_call: TRBJ1-2
d_call: NA
v_call: TRBV2
clone_size: NA

cdr3_nt: TGCGCCAGCAGTCGATCACTTTTGAACACTGAAGCTTTCTTT
cdr3_aa: CASSRSLLNTEAFF
j_call: TRBJ1-1
d_call: NA
v_call: TRBV10-2
clone_size: few

cdr3_nt: TGCGCCAGCAGCTTGGATACGGGAGGGACCCGTTTATCTGAGCAGTTCTTC
cdr3_aa: CASSLDTGGTRLSEQFF
j_call: TRBJ2-1
d_call: TRBD2
v_call: TRBV5-1
clone_size: NA

cdr3_nt: TGCGCCAGCAGCTTGGCAGGGTCCGGGGCTGGCGGTGAAGCTTTCTTT
cdr3_aa: CASSLAGSGAGGEAFF
j_call: TRBJ1-1
d_call: NA
v_call: TRBV5-1
clone_size: few

cdr3_nt: TGTGCCAGCAGCCCCCAGGCGCTAGCGAGCTCCTACAATGAGCAGTTCTTC
cdr3_aa: CASSPQALASSYNEQFF
j_call: TRBJ2-1
d_call: NA
v_call: TRBV7-8
clone_size: NA

cdr3_nt: TGTGCCAGCAGTTTAGGGTTTCCGAGGACCGAGCTTCCTGAAGCTTTCTTT
cdr3_aa: CASSLGFPRTELPEAFF
j_call: TRBJ1-1
d_call: NA
v_call: TRBV28
clone_size: few

cdr3_nt: TGTGCCAGCAGTTACAGCTCCTACAATGAGCAGTTCTTC
cdr3_aa: CASSYSSYNEQFF
j_call: TRBJ2-1
d_call: NA
v_call: TRBV6-5
clone_size: few

cdr3_nt: TGTGCCATCAGAGACTACATATTCTACGAGCAGTACTTC
cdr3_aa: CAIRDYIFYEQYF
j_call: TRBJ2-7
d_call: NA
v_call: TRBV10-3
clone_size: NA

cdr3_nt: TGTGCCAGCTCACTCCCCCCGGAGTCCCCCTACGAGCAGTACTTC
cdr3_aa: CASSLPPESPYEQYF
j_call: TRBJ2-7
d_call: NA
v_call: TRBV18
clone_size: few

cdr3_nt: TGCGCCAGCGGCAGGGACCTTAATTCACCCCTCCACTTT
cdr3_aa: CASGRDLNSPLHF
j_call: TRBJ1-6
d_call: NA
v_call: TRBV5-1
clone_size: NA

cdr3_nt: TGTGCCAGCAGCGTTACTAGCGGGAGGGTCAATGAGCAGTTCTTC
cdr3_aa: CASSVTSGRVNEQFF
j_call: TRBJ2-1
d_call: TRBD2
v_call: TRBV9
clone_size: NA

cdr3_nt: TGTGCCAGCTCACTGGAACAGCGAGAGACCCAGTACTTC
cdr3_aa: CASSLEQRETQYF
j_call: TRBJ2-5
d_call: NA
v_call: TRBV18
clone_size: many

cdr3_nt: TGCGCCAGCAGCCAAGATGGGAGACAGCCCTCCTACGAGCAGTACTTC
cdr3_aa: CASSQDGRQPSYEQYF
j_call: TRBJ2-7
d_call: NA
v_call: TRBV4-3
clone_size: few

cdr3_nt: TGTGCCAGCACAGGTGCGGACGAGCAGTACTTC
cdr3_aa: CASTGADEQYF
j_call: TRBJ2-7
d_call: NA
v_call: TRBV6-6
clone_size: many

cdr3_nt: TGTGCCAGCAGTGACCTCGGACAGGGTTTGGAGACCCAGTACTTC
cdr3_aa: CASSDLGQGLETQYF
j_call: TRBJ2-5
d_call: TRBD1
v_call: TRBV2
clone_size: NA

cdr3_nt: TGTGCCAGCAGCGTAGAGGGGACAGCCCTCACCGGGGAGCTGTTTTTT
cdr3_aa: CASSVEGTALTGELFF
j_call: TRBJ2-2
d_call: TRBD1
v_call: TRBV9
clone_size: NA

cdr3_nt: TGTGCCTGGAGTGGCACCTACAATCAGCCCCAGCATTTT
cdr3_aa: CAWSGTYNQPQHF
j_call: TRBJ1-5
d_call: NA
v_call: TRBV30
clone_size: few

cdr3_nt: TGTGCCAGCACTCTAGGACTAAACAATGAGCAGTTCTTC
cdr3_aa: CASTLGLNNEQFF
j_call: TRBJ2-1
d_call: NA
v_call: TRBV5-4
clone_size: NA

cdr3_nt: TGTGCCAGCAGCTTAGTTCACAGCGCGGGTGGACAGCCCCAGCATTTT
cdr3_aa: CASSLVHSAGGQPQHF
j_call: TRBJ1-5
d_call: NA
v_call: TRBV7-9
clone_size: NA

cdr3_nt: TGTGCCAGCAGTTACGAACTCCGGGAGGGCGAGAATGAGCAGTTCTTC
cdr3_aa: CASSYELREGENEQFF
j_call: TRBJ2-1
d_call: TRBD2
v_call: TRBV6-5
clone_size: few

cdr3_nt: TGTGCCAGCTCACCTTCGCCAGAACTTGAAGCTTTCTTT
cdr3_aa: CASSPSPELEAFF
j_call: TRBJ1-1
d_call: NA
v_call: TRBV18
clone_size: NA

cdr3_nt: TGTGCCACCAGCAGAGCTACGACACCCACCTACAATGAGCAGTTCTTC
cdr3_aa: CATSRATTPTYNEQFF
j_call: TRBJ2-1
d_call: NA
v_call: TRBV15
clone_size: NA

cdr3_nt: TGTGCCAGCAGCGATTTGGGAAGCACAGATACGCAGTATTTT
cdr3_aa: CASSDLGSTDTQYF
j_call: TRBJ2-3
d_call: NA
v_call: TRBV7-2
clone_size: few

cdr3_nt: TGTGCCTTGGCAGGGGCTATCAATCAGCCCCAGCATTTT
cdr3_aa: CALAGAINQPQHF
j_call: TRBJ1-5
d_call: NA
v_call: TRBV2
clone_size: NA

cdr3_nt: TGTGCCAGCAGTCACGGGACAGAAAGGAATTCACCCCTCCACTTT
cdr3_aa: CASSHGTERNSPLHF
j_call: TRBJ1-6
d_call: TRBD1
v_call: TRBV6-6
clone_size: few

cdr3_nt: TGTGCCAGCACCCTAGGGACACAGGAGACCCAGTACTTC
cdr3_aa: CASTLGTQETQYF
j_call: TRBJ2-5
d_call: NA
v_call: TRBV28
clone_size: NA